This TCR beta chain was recorded in a study of blood T cell repertoires in COVID-19 (dated by TCRdb to the early 2020s). For context, the study as a whole: Collaborator samples came from the United States, Italy and Spain and covered acute and convalescent phases of COVID-19. A freely available public database, intended as a resource for researchers studying the immune response to SARS-CoV-2, is where the repertoires were released. The dataset comprised deeply sampled blood TCRbeta repertoires from subjects exposed to, actively infected with, or recovered from COVID-19. A de-identified subject ID, COVID-19 status, age in years and sex were almost always included in the sample metadata. Where available, HLA class I and class II types were taken from metadata supplied by the sample provider and were not determined by assay-based typing. The material from the prospective study consisted of cDNA or gDNA derived from T cells, B-cell-depleted T cells, or PBMCs. The samples were drawn from the first 160 participants of the ongoing ImmuneRACE study and from some 1,300 subjects provided by 6 global collaborators. Study-level results and caveats: The amount of clinical and demographic metadata varied by source and participant and was provided uncurated.

As for this clone: The clone's antigen remains unknown. No much larger clonotype is one base removed from it; base qualities were not supplied.

Enrolling through a virtual design, the prospective study's participants ranged in age from about 18 to 89 years and lived across some 23 United States geographic areas. To assign participants to cohorts, the prospective study relied on clinical history that participants themselves reported in a screening survey and a study questionnaire. For ImmuneRACE Cohort 3, a participant was defined as recovered based on two consecutive negative NP/OP PCR tests, clearance by a healthcare professional, or resolution of symptoms. In the prospective study, mobile phlebotomists collected whole blood, serum and a nasopharyngeal or oropharyngeal swab from each participant. Over a roughly two-month period, participants in the prospective study had the option of providing additional blood draws and questionnaires. Before DNA extraction, blood samples from the prospective study were shipped at room temperature or frozen.

TCRbeta CDR3 regions were amplified from genomic DNA by means of the immunoSEQ Assay, a bias-controlled multiplex PCR. The study's own analysis went as follows. The number of nucleated cells in each sample was estimated from the amplification of reference gene primers within the assay. Sequence reads were collapsed and filtered to measure the absolute abundance of every unique TCRbeta CDR3 rearrangement. For each sample, productive Simpson clonality was calculated by taking the square root of Simpson's diversity index across productive rearrangements. TCRdb provides this immuneACCESS table in a form limited to in-frame rearrangements. Some clones are lacking; in checked studies, under half of them reflect an unresolved V gene, and why the rest are absent is not known. The DNA gave D and trimming, while V, J and clone size come from that table. For this sample the table gives approximately 350,000 clones, of which roughly 90% were detected only once. Around 3% of the sample is in the top ten clones.

V loses 5 bases of germline sequence and J loses 0 bases, and the interval between the two ends is 11 bases. CDR1 KGHSH and CDR2 LQKENI are derived from the germline V gene. The CDR3 measures 15 amino acids from cysteine to phenylalanine. Only the CDR3 part of the read is kept: 45 bases, read in frame from the first base. The TCR sequence derives from a woman aged 30 to 39 who had recovered from COVID-19. Sequencing was carried out using PBMCs or T cells enriched from blood (not recorded which). Rearrangement joined TRBV18 to TRBJ1-5, with TRBD1 tentatively as D gene (6 bases match). The base sequence is TGTGCCAGCTCATCAGGGGCGGGTAGCAATCAGCCCCAGCATTTT. It encodes CASSSGAGSNQPQHF. With the rest looked up from the reference TRBV18 and TRBJ1-5 genes rather than sequenced, the full variable domain is NAGVMQNPRHLVRRRGQEARLRCSPMKGHSHVYWYRQLPEEGLKFMVYLQKENIIDESGMPKERFSAEFPKEGPSILRIQQVVRGDSAAYFCASSSGAGSNQPQHFGDGTRLSIL.